The clone carrying this T cell receptor (beta chain) was seen ten or more times. This entry belongs to a study of regulatory T cells in long-lasting Graves disease. As for time point: newly diagnosed GD, antithyroid drugs for less than 3 months. The TCR library was prepared using RNA isolated from PBMCs. The patients included were those that came from an endocrinology department in Xi'an, China. TCR beta libraries were built with iRepertoire HTBI primers and Arm-PCR of CDR3 regions. TCRdb fed the multiplex PCR reads into MiXCR, producing one record per CDR3 protein. The table lists 350,000 to 500,000 distinct CDR3 sequences, 14% of them singletons. The data also belong to a second study, concerning T cells in Graves' hyperthyroidism and ophthalmopathy. That source reports: The patients, who ranged from 18 to 65 in age, presented with newly diagnosed hyperthyroidism lasting under 2 months. Also found in blood were most expanded thyroid clonotypes above 0.001.

The sequences come from peripheral blood mononuclear cells (PBMCs), collected at new diagnosis, from a patient treated with antithyroid drugs. The clonotype was recovered from a woman between 50 and 59 years old with Graves disease.

CDR3 coding DNA: TGCAGTGCTAGAGACCAGGGGCTACTAGGCGAAGCTTTCTTT. Protein product: CSARDQGLLGEAFF. This chain joins TRBV20-1 and TRBJ1-1, with D perhaps matching TRBD1 (6 bases). Germline-derived CDR1 and CDR2 are DFQATT and SNEGSKA (reference sequence). Trimming shortened V by 0 bases and J by 8 bases, and 16 bases separated the two germline ends. This CDR3 spans 14 amino acids.